The 9 T cell receptor beta chains presented below share a single source sample, sequenced in a study of CD8+CD57+ T cells in acquired aplastic anemia. Patients who underwent sequencing had shown CD8+CD57+ cell expansion by flow cytometry. TCR beta VDJ combinations and CDR3 sequences were profiled from genomic DNA. Each CDR3 protein is one row after TCRdb ran MiXCR on the reads. The data hold 120,000 or so distinct CDR3 sequences, with 40% observed a single time. What was sequenced was sorted CD4+, CD8+, or CD8+CD57+ T cells (not recorded which) from PBMCs. These receptors were taken from a human donor with aplastic anemia.

The V and J genes are TRBV7-3 and TRBJ1-6, with D maybe TRBD1 (5 bases). CDR3 length: 14 residues. In germline, CDR1 is SGHTA, CDR2 FQGTGA. The V and J ends lost 5 bases and 9 bases respectively, with 14 bases between them. CDR3 in amino acids: CASSTQGRGSPLHF. The CDR3 region has the DNA TGTGCCAGCAGCACCCAGGGTCGCGGTTCACCCCTCCACTTT. Variable domain in full (rest from reference TRBV7-3 and TRBJ1-6): GAGVSQTPSNKVTEKGKYVELRCDPISGHTALYWYRQSLGQGPEFLIYFQGTGAADDSGLPNDRFFAVRPEGSVSTLKIQRTERGDSAVYLCASSTQGRGSPLHFGNGTRLTVT.

This clonotype appeared a few times. The V and J genes are TRBV6-1 and TRBJ2-1, with 7 bases lining up with TRBD2. The CDR3 sequence is 17 residues long. Looked up from germline, CDR1 is MNHNS and CDR2 is SASEGT. J lost 0 bases, V lost 6 bases, and 11 bases had no gene match. CDR3 loop: CASRPHRGVSSYNEQFF. The CDR3 nucleotides read TGTGCCAGCAGGCCTCACCGGGGGGTTAGCTCCTACAATGAGCAGTTCTTC.

Points on this clonotype: A much more abundant neighbour one base away suggests this may be a read error. V is TRBV7-9 and J is TRBJ1-2, with 7 nucleotides matching TRBD1. The V gene's germline CDR1 is SEHNR and CDR2 FQNEAQ (reference sequence). The CDR3 loop spans 13 amino acids. As DNA, the CDR3 is TGTGCCAGCAGGATGGGACAGAGCTATGGCCACACCTTC. This sequence encodes CASRMGQSYGHTF.

There are many counts of this clonotype. The chain joins TRBV7-9 to TRBJ2-3, with D possibly being TRBD1 (6 bases). CDR3 length: 15 amino acids. V lost 4 bases, J lost 0 bases, and 11 bases lay in between. Looked up from germline, CDR1 is SEHNR and CDR2 is FQNEAQ (reference sequence). CDR3 residues: CASSSLDRSTDTQYF. The CDR3 DNA sequence: TGTGCCAGCAGCTCGCTAGACAGGAGCACAGATACGCAGTATTTT.

Ten or more counts support this clonotype. The V gene is TRBV2, the J gene TRBJ2-2; D might be TRBD1 or TRBD2, each matching 5 bases. CDR3 length: 17 residues. Trimming left V 1 base short and J 2 bases short, with 14 bases between. The germline gives CDR1 SNHLY, CDR2 FYNNEI. CDR3 nucleotide sequence: TGTGCCAGCAGTGAAGGGGGGTATTTGTCCAACACCGGGGAGCTGTTTTTT. Protein sequence: CASSEGGYLSNTGELFF.

This chain's CDR3 is CSASFRTGAREQYF. The CDR3 bases are TGCAGTGCTAGCTTCAGGACAGGGGCCCGCGAGCAGTACTTC. This chain connects TRBV20-1 to TRBJ2-7; TRBD1 aligns across 9 bases. Germline CDR1 DFQATT, CDR2 SNEGSKA (reference sequence). J lost 6 bases, V lost 3 bases, and 9 bases had no gene match. CDR3 length: 14 residues.

Notes on this clonotype: A read error may explain this, as a much larger clone is one base away. V usage is TRBV5-1 and J usage is TRBJ2-2; D uncertain. The germline CDR1 and CDR2 sequences are SGHRS and YFSETQ. The CDR3 extends over 15 amino acids. The CDR3 DNA reads TGCGCCGGCAGCTCCCGGACGGCCAACACCGGGGAGCTGTTTTTT. Translating it yields CAGSSRTANTGELFF.

This clonotype was counted many times. The chain joins TRBV20-1 to TRBJ1-1; D is uncertain. The CDR3 length is 11 residues. Trimming shortened V by 1 base and J by 12 bases, and 12 bases separated the two germline ends. The germline V gene has CDR1 DFQATT and CDR2 SNEGSKA (reference sequence). The CDR3 sequence is CSARVDGWPFF. The CDR3 DNA reads TGCAGTGCTAGAGTGGACGGTTGGCCTTTCTTT.

The count of this clonotype is one. The chain has TRBV5-1 and TRBJ2-7, with unresolved D. The CDR3 has 13 residues. CDR1 and CDR2 (germline): SGHRS, YFSETQ. Trimming cost V 0 bases and J 3 bases, with 7 bases left between them. The CDR3 coding sequence is TGCGCCAGCAGCTTGGACGGCAGCTACGAGCAGTACTTC. Its translation: CASSLDGSYEQYF. The variable domain in full, completed from reference TRBV5-1 and TRBJ2-7, reads KAGVTQTPRYLIKTRGQQVTLSCSPISGHRSVSWYQQTPGQGLQFLFEYFSETQRNKGNFPGRFSGRQFSNSRSEMNVSTLELGDSALYLCASSLDGSYEQYFGPGTRLTVT.